Listed here are 9 T cell receptor beta chains from one sample, sequenced in a study of blood T cell repertoires in COVID-19. Here immunoSEQ multiplex PCR was the method, and the copy in TCRdb shows in-frame clones only, minus some. The sample yields around 53,000 clones, about 76% seen once. The sequenced sample consisted of peripheral blood. The receptors come from a man between 65 and 79 years old with active or convalescent COVID-19.

V is TRBV2 and J is TRBJ1-2, with D possibly matching TRBD1 (6 bases). Germline lookup yields CDR1 SNHLY and CDR2 FYNNEI. The CDR3 consists of 15 residues. V gave up 3 bases and J gave up 8 bases, with 19 bases separating them. CDR3 region: CASSEPLTGLLGYTF. The CDR3 region has the DNA TGTGCCAGCAGTGAGCCCTTAACAGGGCTCCTGGGCTACACCTTC. The complete variable domain, with remaining parts taken from reference TRBV2 and TRBJ1-2, reads EPEVTQTPSHQVTQMGQEVILRCVPISNHLYFYWYRQILGQKVEFLVSFYNNEISEKSEIFDDQFSVERPDGSNFTLKIRSTKLEDSAMYFCASSEPLTGLLGYTFGSGTRLTVV.

The gene calls are TRBV27 and TRBJ2-7; no reliable D call. The V gene's germline CDR1 is MNHEY and CDR2 SMNVEV (reference sequence). The CDR3 totals 15 residues. V shed 2 bases and J shed 2 bases, with 13 bases lying between them. Written as DNA, the CDR3 is TGTGCCAGCAGTTTAGGTTACCCTTCTACCTACGAGCAGTACTTC. It translates to CASSLGYPSTYEQYF.

The chain employs TRBV29-1 and TRBJ1-1, with 10 nucleotides matching TRBD1. Germline CDR1 is SQVTM and CDR2 is ANQGSEA. This CDR3 has 13 residues. Trimming at V came to 7 bases and at J to 4 bases, leaving 6 bases not matched to a gene. The CDR3 spells CSGGQGGSTEAFF. The CDR3 DNA follows: TGCAGCGGCGGACAGGGGGGGAGCACTGAAGCTTTCTTT.

The J gene is TRBJ2-5, the V gene TRBV24-1; possible D gene TRBD2, 5 bases. Per the germline V gene, CDR1 is KGHDR and CDR2 is SFDVKD. Between the trimmed V and J ends, which lost 7 bases and 3 bases, there was a span of 17 bases. This CDR3 spans 15 amino acids. Here the CDR3 DNA reads TGTGCCACCAGCTCTTCCGGGGAAGCTAAAGAGACCCAGTACTTC. It codes for CATSSSGEAKETQYF.

The V call is TRBV24-1, the J call TRBJ2-3; the match to TRBD1 covers 10 bases. The CDR3 has 17 amino acids. V dropped 3 bases and J dropped 5; count of bases not matched to a gene: 10. Looked up from germline, CDR1 is KGHDR and CDR2 is SFDVKD. This chain's CDR3 is CATSDPLRQGAIDTQYF. As DNA, the CDR3 is TGTGCCACCAGTGATCCCCTAAGACAGGGGGCCATAGATACGCAGTATTTT.

The rearrangement links TRBV19 to TRBJ1-4; 7 bases are shared with TRBD1. This CDR3 has 17 amino acids. Germline lookup yields CDR1 LNHDA and CDR2 SQIVND (reference sequence). Unmatched junction bases numbered 13, after V lost 6 bases and J lost 3 bases. CDR3 residues: CASSFGQGVAANEKLFF. CDR3 DNA: TGTGCCAGTAGCTTCGGGCAGGGGGTAGCGGCTAATGAAAAACTGTTTTTT. The entire variable domain, with the rest obtained from reference TRBV19 and TRBJ1-4, is as follows: DGGITQSPKYLFRKEGQNVTLSCEQNLNHDAMYWYRQDPGQGLRLIYYSQIVNDFQKGDIAEGYSVSREKKESFPLTVTSAQKNPTAFYLCASSFGQGVAANEKLFFGSGTQLSVL.

V gene TRBV5-1 combines with J gene TRBJ1-1, with a weak D call TRBD1 (6 bases). The CDR3 contains 16 residues. Germline V lookup: CDR1 SGHRS, CDR2 YFSETQ. Deletions cut 4 bases from V and 3 bases from J, with 19 bases between. CDR3 DNA sequence: TGCGCCAGCAGCCCGCGTGGAGACAGGATCTACACTGAAGCTTTCTTT. This gives the protein CASSPRGDRIYTEAFF. Filled out from reference TRBV5-1 and TRBJ1-1, the complete variable domain reads KAGVTQTPRYLIKTRGQQVTLSCSPISGHRSVSWYQQTPGQGLQFLFEYFSETQRNKGNFPGRFSGRQFSNSRSEMNVSTLELGDSALYLCASSPRGDRIYTEAFFGQGTRLTVV.

V gene TRBV11-3 combines with J gene TRBJ1-1; possibly TRBD1 for D (5 bases). The CDR3 length is 12 residues. V lost 1 base to trimming and J lost 11 bases, with 11 bases between them. CDR1 is SGHNT and CDR2 is YENEEA in the germline V gene. Written as DNA, the CDR3 is TGTGCCAGCAGCTTAGTAGAAGGGGTTGCTTTCTTT. This gives the protein CASSLVEGVAFF.

The J gene is TRBJ1-1, the V gene TRBV19; 10 bases align to TRBD1. Germline V gives CDR1 LNHDA, CDR2 SQIVND (reference sequence). CDR3 length equals 15 residues. V was pared by 5 bases and J by 0 bases, with 3 bases of the junction left unmatched. For the CDR3, the DNA is TGTGCCAGTAGTCCGGGACAGGGGATGAACACTGAAGCTTTCTTT. It yields the protein CASSPGQGMNTEAFF.